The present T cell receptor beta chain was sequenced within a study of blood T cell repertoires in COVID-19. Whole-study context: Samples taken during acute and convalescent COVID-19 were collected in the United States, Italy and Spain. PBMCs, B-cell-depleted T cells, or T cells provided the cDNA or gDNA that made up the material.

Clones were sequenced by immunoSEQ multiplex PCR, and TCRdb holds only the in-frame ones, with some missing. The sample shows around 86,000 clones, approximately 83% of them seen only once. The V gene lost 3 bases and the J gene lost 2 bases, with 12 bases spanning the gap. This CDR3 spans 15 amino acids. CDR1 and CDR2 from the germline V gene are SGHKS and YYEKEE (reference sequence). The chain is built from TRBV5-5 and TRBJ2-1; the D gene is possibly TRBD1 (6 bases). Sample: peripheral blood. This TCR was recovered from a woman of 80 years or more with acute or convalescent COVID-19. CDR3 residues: CASSSGQGTYNEQFF. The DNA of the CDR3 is TGTGCCAGCAGCTCGGGACAAGGGACCTACAATGAGCAGTTCTTC.